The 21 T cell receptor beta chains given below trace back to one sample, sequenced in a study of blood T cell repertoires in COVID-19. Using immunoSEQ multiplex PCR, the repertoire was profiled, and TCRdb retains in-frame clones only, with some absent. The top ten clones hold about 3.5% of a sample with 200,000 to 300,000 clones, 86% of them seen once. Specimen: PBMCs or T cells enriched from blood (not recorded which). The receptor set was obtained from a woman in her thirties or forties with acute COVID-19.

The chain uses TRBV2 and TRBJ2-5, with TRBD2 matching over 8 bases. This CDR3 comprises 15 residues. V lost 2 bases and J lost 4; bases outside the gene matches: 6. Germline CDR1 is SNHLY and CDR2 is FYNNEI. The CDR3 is CASSESAGVLETQYF. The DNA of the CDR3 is TGTGCCAGCAGTGAATCAGCGGGAGTTCTAGAGACCCAGTACTTC.

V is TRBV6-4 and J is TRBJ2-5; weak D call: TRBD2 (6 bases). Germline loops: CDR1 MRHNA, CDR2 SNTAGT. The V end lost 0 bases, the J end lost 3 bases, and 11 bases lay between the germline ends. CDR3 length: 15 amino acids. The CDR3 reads CASSDSKGGEETQYF. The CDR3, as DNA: TGTGCCAGCAGTGACTCGAAGGGCGGGGAAGAGACCCAGTACTTC.

The CDR3 region has the DNA TGTGCCAGCAGCCCCCGACAGGGGGCTAGATATGGCTACACCTTC. It yields the protein CASSPRQGARYGYTF. The genes are TRBV7-2 and TRBJ1-2; 10 bases agree with TRBD1. The CDR3 runs to 15 residues. Germline V CDR1 and CDR2: SGHTA, FQGNSA. V lost 5 bases to trimming and J lost 5 bases; unmatched junction nucleotides: 8. Filled out from reference TRBV7-2 and TRBJ1-2, the complete variable domain reads GAGVSQSPSNKVTEKGKDVELRCDPISGHTALYWYRQSLGQGLEFLIYFQGNSAPDKSGLPSDRFSAERTGGSVSTLTIQRTQQEDSAVYLCASSPRQGARYGYTFGSGTRLTVV.

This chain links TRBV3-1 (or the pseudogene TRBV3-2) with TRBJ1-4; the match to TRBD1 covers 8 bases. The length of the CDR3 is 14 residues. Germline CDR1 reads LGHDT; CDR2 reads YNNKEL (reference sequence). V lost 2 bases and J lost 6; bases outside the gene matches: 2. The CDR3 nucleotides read TGTGCCAGCAGCCAATCGGACAGGGATGAAAAACTGTTTTTT. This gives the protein CASSQSDRDEKLFF.

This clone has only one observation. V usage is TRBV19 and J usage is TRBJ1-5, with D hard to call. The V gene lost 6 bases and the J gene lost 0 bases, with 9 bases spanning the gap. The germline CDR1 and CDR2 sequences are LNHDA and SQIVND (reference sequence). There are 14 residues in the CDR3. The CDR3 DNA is TGTGCCAGTAGCCCTGGGCCTAGCAATCAGCCCCAGCATTTT. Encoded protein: CASSPGPSNQPQHF.

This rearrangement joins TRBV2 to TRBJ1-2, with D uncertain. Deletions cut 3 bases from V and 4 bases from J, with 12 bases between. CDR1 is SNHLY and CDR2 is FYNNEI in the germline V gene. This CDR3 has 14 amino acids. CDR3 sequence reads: CASSDEEGSYGYTF. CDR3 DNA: TGTGCCAGCAGTGACGAGGAAGGGAGCTATGGCTACACCTTC.

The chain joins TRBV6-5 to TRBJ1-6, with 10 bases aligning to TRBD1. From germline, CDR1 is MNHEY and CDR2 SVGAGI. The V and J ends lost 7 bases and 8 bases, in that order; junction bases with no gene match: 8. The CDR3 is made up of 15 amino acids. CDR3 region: CASKLTGTGDSPLHF. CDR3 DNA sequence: TGTGCCAGCAAACTTACCGGGACAGGGGATTCACCCCTCCACTTT.

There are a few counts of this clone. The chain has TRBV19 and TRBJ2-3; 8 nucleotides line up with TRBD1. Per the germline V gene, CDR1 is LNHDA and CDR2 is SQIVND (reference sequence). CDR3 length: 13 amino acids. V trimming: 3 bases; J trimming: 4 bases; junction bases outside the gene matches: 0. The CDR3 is CASSIRGPDTQYF. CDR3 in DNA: TGTGCCAGTAGTATCAGGGGGCCAGATACGCAGTATTTT. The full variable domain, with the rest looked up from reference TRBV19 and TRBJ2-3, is DGGITQSPKYLFRKEGQNVTLSCEQNLNHDAMYWYRQDPGQGLRLIYYSQIVNDFQKGDIAEGYSVSREKKESFPLTVTSAQKNPTAFYLCASSIRGPDTQYFGPGTRLTVL.

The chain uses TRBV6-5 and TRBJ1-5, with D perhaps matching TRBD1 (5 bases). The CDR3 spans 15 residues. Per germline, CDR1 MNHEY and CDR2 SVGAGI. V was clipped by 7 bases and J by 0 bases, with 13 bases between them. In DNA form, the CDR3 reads TGTGCCAGCATGGGGCAGACATATAGCAATCAGCCCCAGCATTTT. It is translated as CASMGQTYSNQPQHF.

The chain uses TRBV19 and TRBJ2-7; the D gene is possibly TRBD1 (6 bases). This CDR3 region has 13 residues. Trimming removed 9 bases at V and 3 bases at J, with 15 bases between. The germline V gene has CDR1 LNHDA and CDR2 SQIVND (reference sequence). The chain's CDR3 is CASSTGGNYEQYF. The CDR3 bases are TGTGCCAGCTCGACAGGCGGAAACTACGAGCAGTACTTC.

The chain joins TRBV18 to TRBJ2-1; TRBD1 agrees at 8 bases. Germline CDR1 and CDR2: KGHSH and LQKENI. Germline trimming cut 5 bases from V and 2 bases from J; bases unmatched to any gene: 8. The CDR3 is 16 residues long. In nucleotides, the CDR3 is TGTGCCAGCTCAAAACTGCTGACAGGGGCCTACAATGAGCAGTTCTTC. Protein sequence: CASSKLLTGAYNEQFF.

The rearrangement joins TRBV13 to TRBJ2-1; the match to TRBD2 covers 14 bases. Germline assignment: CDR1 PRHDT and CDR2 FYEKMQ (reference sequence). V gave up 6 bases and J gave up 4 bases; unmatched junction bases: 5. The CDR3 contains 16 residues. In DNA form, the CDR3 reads TGTGCCAGCAGATCCGGGACTAGCGGGGGATACAATGAGCAGTTCTTC. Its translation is CASRSGTSGGYNEQFF.

CDR3 residues: CATSDLIPSGPNNEQFF. The CDR3 coding sequence is TGTGCCACCAGTGATTTGATTCCTAGCGGACCTAATAATGAGCAGTTCTTC. This chain connects TRBV24-1 to TRBJ2-1; 7 nucleotides match TRBD2. J lost 7 bases, V lost 0 bases, and 11 bases had no gene match. The CDR3 totals 17 residues. Germline CDR1 reads KGHDR; CDR2 reads SFDVKD.

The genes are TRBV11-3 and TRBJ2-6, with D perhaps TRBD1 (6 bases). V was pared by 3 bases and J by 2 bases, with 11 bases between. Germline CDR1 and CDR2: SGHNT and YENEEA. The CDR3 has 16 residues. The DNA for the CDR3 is TGTGCCAGCAGCTTCAGAACAGGGACTGGGGCCAACGTCCTGACTTTC. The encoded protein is CASSFRTGTGANVLTF.

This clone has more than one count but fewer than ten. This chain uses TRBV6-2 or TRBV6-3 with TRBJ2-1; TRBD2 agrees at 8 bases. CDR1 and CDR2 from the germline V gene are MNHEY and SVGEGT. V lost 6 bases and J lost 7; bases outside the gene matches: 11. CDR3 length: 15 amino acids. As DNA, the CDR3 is TGTGCCAGCAGCCCCGGGGCCAGCGGGAGTAATGAGCAGTTCTTC. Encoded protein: CASSPGASGSNEQFF.

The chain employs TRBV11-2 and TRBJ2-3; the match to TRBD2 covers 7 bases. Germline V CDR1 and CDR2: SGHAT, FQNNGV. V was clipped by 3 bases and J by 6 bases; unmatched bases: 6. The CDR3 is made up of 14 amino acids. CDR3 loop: CASSFSGSPDTQYF. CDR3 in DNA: TGTGCCAGCAGCTTTAGCGGGTCGCCGGATACGCAGTATTTT.

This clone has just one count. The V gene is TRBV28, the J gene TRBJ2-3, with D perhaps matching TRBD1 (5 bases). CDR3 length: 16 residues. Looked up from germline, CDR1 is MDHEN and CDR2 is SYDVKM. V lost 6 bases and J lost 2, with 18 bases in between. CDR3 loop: CASSPTRDRYTDTQYF. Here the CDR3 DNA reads TGTGCCAGCAGCCCAACCAGGGATCGGTACACAGATACGCAGTATTTT.

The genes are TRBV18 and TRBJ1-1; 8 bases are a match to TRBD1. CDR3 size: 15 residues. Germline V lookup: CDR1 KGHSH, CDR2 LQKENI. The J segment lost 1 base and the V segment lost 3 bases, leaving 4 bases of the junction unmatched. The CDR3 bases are TGTGCCAGCTCACCGGGCAGGGGGCGGAACACTGAAGCTTTCTTT. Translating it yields CASSPGRGRNTEAFF.

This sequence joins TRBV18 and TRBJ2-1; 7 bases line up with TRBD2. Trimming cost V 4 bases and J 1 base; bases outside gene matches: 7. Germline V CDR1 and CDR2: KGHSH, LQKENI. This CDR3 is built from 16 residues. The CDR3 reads CASSLSPSGSYNEQFF. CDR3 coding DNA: TGTGCCAGCTCACTCTCCCCTAGCGGTTCCTACAATGAGCAGTTCTTC.

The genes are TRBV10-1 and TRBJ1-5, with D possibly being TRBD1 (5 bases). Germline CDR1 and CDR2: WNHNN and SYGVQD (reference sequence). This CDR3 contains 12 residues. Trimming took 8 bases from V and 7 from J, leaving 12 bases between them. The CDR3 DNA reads TGCGCCAGCGGCCAGGGAAGGCAGCCCCAGCATTTT. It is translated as CASGQGRQPQHF.

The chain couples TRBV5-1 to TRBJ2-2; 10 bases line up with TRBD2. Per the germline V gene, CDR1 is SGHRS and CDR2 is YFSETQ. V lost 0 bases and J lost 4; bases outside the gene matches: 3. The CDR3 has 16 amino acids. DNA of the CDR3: TGCGCCAGCAGCTTGGTCATAGCGGGAGGCACCGGGGAGCTGTTTTTT. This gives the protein CASSLVIAGGTGELFF.